This TCR beta chain was recorded in a study of T cells after yellow fever vaccination. TCRdb ran MiXCR on the 5' RACE reads and lists one entry per CDR3 protein. The profile shows approximately 300,000 distinct CDR3 sequences, over 8.5% of them singletons. The V segment lost 10 bases and the J segment 5 bases; nucleotides outside the gene matches: 10. CDR1 and CDR2 from the germline V gene are SNHLY and FYNNEI. This CDR3 spans 13 amino acids. The starting material was CD4+ T cells sorted from PBMCs, obtained 45 days after the yellow fever booster vaccination. This clonotype was obtained from a man younger than 35 who received the YFV17D yellow fever vaccine. The chain couples TRBV2 to TRBJ1-1; TRBD1 matches 7 bases. The CDR3 DNA is TGTGCCACCGACGGAGGGGGCGTAACTGAAGCTTTCTTT. Protein sequence: CATDGGGVTEAFF.